The 15 T cell receptor beta chains below were found in one sample sequenced in a study of T cell repertoires in cytomegalovirus infection. In TCRdb, the reads were re-called with MiXCR into one record per CDR3 protein. The table shows some 700,000 distinct CDR3 sequences, with under 40% occurring only once. The specimen was PBMCs. These receptors all come from a human donor in good health (CMV status not recorded). Some clones in this sample may be carry-over from other donors' samples.

This clonotype has ten or more counts. The chain links TRBV12-3 or TRBV12-4 to TRBJ1-2; D not certain. The CDR3 totals 13 residues. V dropped 3 bases and J dropped 5 bases, with 10 bases sitting between them. CDR3 in DNA: TGTGCCAGCAGTTTTAGCAGAGATTATGGCTACACCTTC. Translating gives CASSFSRDYGYTF.

This clonotype was counted a few times. The chain has TRBV7-9 and TRBJ2-7, with no clear D. Germline CDR1 is SEHNR and CDR2 is FQNEAQ (reference sequence). The length of the CDR3 is 13 residues. V was shortened by 1 base and J by 6 bases, with 10 bases between the two germline ends. The CDR3 DNA reads TGTGCCAGCAGCTTAGTCTATCCGGGCGAGCAGTACTTC. Protein product: CASSLVYPGEQYF. The complete variable domain, with remaining parts taken from reference TRBV7-9 and TRBJ2-7, reads DTGVSQNPRHKITKRGQNVTFRCDPISEHNRLYWYRQTLGQGPEFLTYFQNEAQLEKSRLLSDRFSAERPKGSFSTLEIQRTEQGDSAMYLCASSLVYPGEQYFGPGTRLTVT.

The V gene is TRBV6-2 or TRBV6-3, the J gene TRBJ1-4; TRBD1 matches at 8 bases. In germline, CDR1 is MNHEY, CDR2 SVGEGT. The CDR3 length is 14 residues. V lost 6 bases to trimming and J lost 4 bases; unmatched junction nucleotides: 4. Here the CDR3 DNA reads TGTGCCAGCAGGGACAGGGACTATAATGAAAAACTGTTTTTT. Translating gives CASRDRDYNEKLFF.

As to this clonotype: A much larger clone is a single base away; this may be a read error. This rearrangement joins TRBV7-4 to TRBJ2-7, with 7 bases matching TRBD1. There are 16 residues in the CDR3. Germline CDR1 SGHVT, CDR2 SQSDAQ. The CDR3 reads CARSLERGRVGYEQYF. In DNA, the CDR3 is TGTGCCAGAAGCTTAGAAAGGGGGCGAGTAGGCTACGAGCAGTACTTC.

The rearrangement uses TRBV20-1 and TRBJ2-7; 9 nucleotides line up with TRBD1. The CDR3 has 11 amino acids. The trim removed 7 bases at V and 6 bases at J, leaving 4 bases unmatched. Germline-derived CDR1 and CDR2 are DFQATT and SNEGSKA (reference sequence). The CDR3: CSGHRGREQYF. As DNA, the CDR3 is TGCAGTGGTCACAGGGGGCGCGAGCAGTACTTC.

The chain links TRBV5-1 to TRBJ2-1; 9 bases align to TRBD2. The V gene end was trimmed by 5 bases and the J gene end by 6 bases; junction bases not matched to a gene: 3. CDR1 and CDR2 (germline): SGHRS, YFSETQ. The CDR3 covers 13 residues. CDR3 sequence (DNA): TGCGCCAGCAGACTAGCGGGCCCCAATGAGCAGTTCTTC. Its protein is CASRLAGPNEQFF.

V and J are TRBV5-5 and TRBJ2-2; 13 nucleotides align to TRBD2. The CDR3 sequence is 20 residues long. Per germline, CDR1 SGHKS and CDR2 YYEKEE (reference sequence). The V and J ends lost 1 base and 2 bases, in that order; junction bases with no gene match: 11. This CDR3 reads CASSLFGLRTSGSNTGELFF. The CDR3 nucleotides read TGTGCCAGCAGCTTGTTCGGTTTGAGGACTAGCGGGAGTAACACCGGGGAGCTGTTTTTT.

This clonotype was found a few times. The V call is TRBV12-5, the J call TRBJ2-1; the match to TRBD1 covers 12 bases. V shed 0 bases and J 6 bases; nucleotides not matched to a gene: 18. This CDR3 is 21 amino acids long. CDR1 is LGHNT and CDR2 is FRNRAP in the germline V gene. As DNA, the CDR3 is TGTGCTAGTGGTTTGGTATTAGGACGGGGGACAGGGGGCCATCCCGTCAATGAGCAGTTCTTC. Translated: CASGLVLGRGTGGHPVNEQFF.

The genes are TRBV5-6 and TRBJ2-1; no firm D call. The ends were cut back, 2 bases at V and 2 bases at J, with 5 bases in the middle. The CDR3 length is 13 residues. CDR1 is SGHDT and CDR2 is YYEEEE in the germline V gene. The CDR3 nucleotides read TGTGCCAGCAGCTTCCCCACCTACAATGAGCAGTTCTTC. It translates to CASSFPTYNEQFF.

This clonotype was observed many times. The chain carries TRBV7-2 and TRBJ2-5; D might be TRBD1 or TRBD2, each matching 5 bases. This CDR3 is 12 amino acids long. Germline CDR1 SGHTA, CDR2 FQGNSA. Trimming cost V 2 bases and J 5 bases, with 6 bases left between them. CDR3 sequence: CASSLWGETQYF. CDR3 DNA: TGTGCCAGCAGCTTATGGGGGGAGACCCAGTACTTC. Variable domain in full (rest from reference TRBV7-2 and TRBJ2-5): GAGVSQSPSNKVTEKGKDVELRCDPISGHTALYWYRQSLGQGLEFLIYFQGNSAPDKSGLPSDRFSAERTGGSVSTLTIQRTQQEDSAVYLCASSLWGETQYFGPGTRLLVL.

As for this clonotype: One junction end disagrees with the germline gene, perhaps due to a read error. V and J are TRBV11-2 and TRBJ2-1; D ambiguous. The CDR3 has 11 residues. Germline V CDR1 and CDR2: SGHAT, FQNNGV. Here the CDR3 reads CASSWHNEQFF. CDR3 coding DNA: TGTGCCAGTAGCTGGCACAATGAGCAGTTCTTC.

This clonotype was picked up a small number of times. This rearrangement joins TRBV28 to TRBJ1-6, with 8 bases that match TRBD1. CDR1 and CDR2 (germline): MDHEN, SYDVKM. This CDR3 has 16 residues. The V gene end was trimmed by 8 bases and the J gene end by 6 bases; junction bases not matched to a gene: 12. The CDR3 bases are TGTGCCAGCTTTCCAGGGGGCGCTTACTCTAATTCACCCCTCCACTTT. Residues: CASFPGGAYSNSPLHF.

The chain uses TRBV19 and TRBJ2-3; TRBD1 is a possible D gene (6 bases). This CDR3 has 14 amino acids. With 10 bases removed from V and 1 base from J, the gap between germline ends came to 15 bases. Germline V gene data show CDR1 as LNHDA and CDR2 as SQIVND (reference sequence). The CDR3 nucleotides are TGTGCCACTGGAACGGGACATCGCACAGATACGCAGTATTTT. Encoded protein: CATGTGHRTDTQYF.

A few counts support this clonotype. Germline and junction disagree at one end, which may indicate a read error. The chain has TRBV5-6 and TRBJ2-5, with D possibly matching TRBD1 (5 bases). CDR1 is SGHDT and CDR2 is YYEEEE in the germline V gene. CDR3 size: 13 residues. CDR3 coding DNA: TGTGCCAGCAGCCGAAGTGGTCCAGGACACCCAGAGTTC. Translated: CASSRSGPGHPEF. Variable domain in full (rest from reference TRBV5-6 and TRBJ2-5): DAGVTQSPTHLIKTRGQQVTLRCSPKSGHDTVSWYQQALGQGPQFIFQYYEEEERQRGNFPDRFSGHQFPNYSSELNVNALLLGDSALYLCASSRSGPGHPEFGPGTRLLVL.

Regarding this clonotype: It is likely a read error, because the conserved phenylalanine at the end of the CDR3 is missing. The chain combines TRBV7-2 with TRBJ2-1; tentatively, D is TRBD2 (7 bases). V was clipped by 1 base and J by 5 bases, with 18 bases between them. This CDR3 is 17 amino acids long. Germline-derived CDR1 and CDR2 are SGHTA and FQGNSA. CDR3 nucleotide sequence: TGTGCCAGCAGCTTAGAGTTGGCGGGGGCCGTAAACAATGAGCAGTTCTTA. Amino acid sequence: CASSLELAGAVNNEQFL.